These 22 T cell receptor beta chains share one sample of origin, sequenced in a study of blood T cells in healthy people across ages. Primers used in a second PCR of roughly 6 to 12 cycles were a sample-barcoded 5' primer and a J-beta primer mix. Using its own MiXCR run on the 5' RACE reads, TCRdb lists one record per CDR3 protein. This sample yields hundreds of thousands of distinct CDR3 sequences, of which around 41% are seen a single time; 25% to 35% belongs to the top ten. Sample: blood. Receptors originate from a man older than 75 in good health.

The CDR3: CSAPGQERSEQYF. The CDR3 DNA reads as TGCAGTGCCCCGGGACAGGAGCGATCCGAGCAGTACTTC. The chain is built from TRBV20-1 and TRBJ2-7; 8 bases fit TRBD1. The CDR3 runs to 13 residues. With 6 bases clipped from V and 6 bases from J, the junction kept 10 bases outside the gene matches. Germline CDR1 DFQATT, CDR2 SNEGSKA (reference sequence).

CDR3 sequence reads: CASSSPRVAGDEREQFF. The DNA of the CDR3 is TGTGCCAGCAGCTCTCCTCGGGTAGCGGGGGATGAGCGCGAGCAGTTCTTC. The rearrangement links TRBV11-2 to TRBJ2-1, with 9 bases that match TRBD2. J was trimmed by 10 bases and V by 4 bases; bases with no gene match: 17. This CDR3 is 17 amino acids long. Per the germline V gene, CDR1 is SGHAT and CDR2 is FQNNGV.

This clonotype was detected only a few times. The rearrangement links TRBV6-1 to TRBJ1-2; D gene uncertain. V dropped 6 bases and J dropped 5 bases, with 22 bases sitting between them. Germline CDR1 and CDR2: MNHNS and SASEGT. This CDR3 is 16 amino acids long. CDR3 loop: CASSGRAGSGWYGYTF. The CDR3, as DNA: TGTGCCAGCAGCGGGAGGGCTGGGTCGGGTTGGTATGGCTACACCTTC.

This clonotype occurred many times. The V and J genes are TRBV5-4 and TRBJ2-5; D gene uncertain. The length of the CDR3 is 14 residues. Between the trimmed V and J ends, which lost 0 bases and 4 bases, there was a span of 10 bases. Per the germline V gene, CDR1 is SGHNT and CDR2 is YYREEE (reference sequence). The CDR3 region is CASSLEFELETQYF. CDR3 bases: TGTGCCAGCAGCTTGGAGTTTGAATTAGAGACCCAGTACTTC.

This clonotype was detected only a few times. The chain links TRBV30 to TRBJ1-2, with D possibly TRBD1 on 5 matching bases. Germline V gene data show CDR1 as GTSNPN and CDR2 as SVGIG (reference sequence). Trimming shortened V by 4 bases and J by 11 bases, and 20 bases separated the two germline ends. The CDR3 totals 13 residues. CDR3 loop: CAWTRVDFEGYTF. The CDR3 DNA sequence: TGTGCCTGGACCAGGGTAGATTTTGAGGGGTACACCTTC.

This clonotype turned up a few times. The rearrangement joins TRBV2 to TRBJ2-1, with 13 bases lining up with TRBD2. From germline, CDR1 is SNHLY and CDR2 FYNNEI. The CDR3 has 16 residues. V shed 2 bases, J shed 10 bases, and the junction held 8 bases outside the gene matches. The CDR3: CASSEREGLAGEEQFF. The CDR3 DNA reads TGTGCCAGCAGTGAAAGGGAAGGACTAGCGGGAGAAGAGCAGTTCTTC.

The rearrangement links TRBV6-1 to TRBJ1-6; D remains ambiguous. Germline V gene data show CDR1 as MNHNS and CDR2 as SASEGT. CDR3 length: 17 amino acids. Between the trimmed V and J ends, which lost 7 bases and 6 bases, there was a span of 22 bases. CDR3 DNA sequence: TGTGCCAGCACCGCCGCGCACGGGATCAACCTTAATTCACCCCTCCACTTT. Its protein is CASTAAHGINLNSPLHF.

The chain joins TRBV21-1 to TRBJ1-6; TRBD1, the table's D call, lacks a check against the DNA. TRBV21-1 is designated a pseudogene. The CDR3 covers 15 residues. CDR3 residues: CASSKLDSHNSPLHF. CDR3 sequence (DNA): TGTGCCAGCAGCAAGTTAGACAGCCATAATTCACCCCTCCACTTT.

J is TRBJ1-5 and V is TRBV21-1; TRBD1 is the table's D call and was not checked against the DNA. TRBV21-1 is shown as a pseudogene. This CDR3 has 18 residues. The CDR3 loop reads CASSKDGKGPYSNQPQHF. In DNA, the CDR3 is TGTGCCAGCAGCAAAGATGGAAAGGGACCTTATAGCAATCAGCCCCAGCATTTT.

The chain combines TRBV20-1 with TRBJ2-3; possible D gene TRBD2, 6 bases. This CDR3 has 16 amino acids. Between the trimmed V and J ends, which lost 1 base and 10 bases, there was a span of 24 bases. CDR1 and CDR2 (germline): DFQATT, SNEGSKA (reference sequence). The CDR3 DNA sequence: TGCAGTGCTAGAGGGGTTAGCCAACCCTCCGGAGGGCCGCAGTATTTT. As protein: CSARGVSQPSGGPQYF.

This clonotype was seen a few times. The chain has TRBV7-3 and TRBJ2-3; 7 bases align to TRBD1. The trim removed 0 bases at V and 2 bases at J, leaving 5 bases unmatched. The CDR3 runs to 16 residues. The germline CDR1 and CDR2 sequences are SGHTA and FQGTGA. The CDR3 DNA is TGTGCCAGCAGCTTAACTGGCAGGGGGTACACAGATACGCAGTATTTT. As protein: CASSLTGRGYTDTQYF.

Notes on this clonotype: A much larger clone differs by one base, so this may be a read error. The V and J genes are TRBV4-2 and TRBJ2-7; D is possibly TRBD1 or TRBD2 (5 bases each). CDR3 length equals 17 residues. The ends were cut back, 2 bases at V and 0 bases at J, with 17 bases in the middle. Germline lookup yields CDR1 LGHNA and CDR2 YNFKEQ. The CDR3 region is CASSQWGSGESSYEQYF. CDR3 nucleotide sequence: TGTGCCAGCAGCCAATGGGGGAGTGGGGAGAGCTCCTACGAGCAGTACTTC.

This clonotype came up many times. This chain uses TRBV10-3 with TRBJ2-1; D remains unclear. CDR3 size: 13 residues. V lost 6 bases, J lost 8 bases, and 14 bases lay in between. Looked up from germline, CDR1 is ENHRY and CDR2 is SYGVKD. CDR3 DNA: TGTGCCATCAGCGCAAGGGTCAGTGATGAGCAGTTCTTC. This translates into CAISARVSDEQFF.

This clonotype came up a few times. The rearrangement joins TRBV30 to TRBJ2-3, with unresolved D. Trimming took off 4 bases at V and 6 bases at J, with 11 bases between the two ends. This CDR3 contains 12 residues. CDR1 and CDR2 (germline): GTSNPN, SVGIG (reference sequence). The CDR3 protein is CAWKELRDTQYF. In DNA form, the CDR3 reads TGTGCCTGGAAGGAATTAAGGGATACGCAGTATTTT.

Only a few counts were recorded for this clonotype. The chain uses TRBV7-3 and TRBJ2-3, with 8 bases identical to TRBD2. With V trimmed by 6 bases and J by 4 bases, 6 bases remained unmatched. Germline CDR1 reads SGHTA; CDR2 reads FQGTGA. CDR3 length equals 14 residues. As DNA, the CDR3 is TGTGCCAGCAGTTCCAGCGGGAGTGCAGATACGCAGTATTTT. Translation: CASSSSGSADTQYF.

The chain couples TRBV9 to TRBJ1-1, with a tentative D call TRBD1 (5 bases). Germline-derived CDR1 and CDR2 are SGDLS and YYNGEE. This CDR3 region has 12 residues. Trimming removed 4 bases from V and 6 bases from J, with 10 bases in between. DNA of the CDR3: TGTGCCAGCAGCTCAAGACAGTCTGAAGCTTTCTTT. It yields the protein CASSSRQSEAFF.

This clonotype was detected a few times. The V gene is TRBV28, the J gene TRBJ2-1; possibly TRBD2 for D (7 bases). The germline gives CDR1 MDHEN, CDR2 SYDVKM. V lost 3 bases and J lost 5, with 14 bases in between. This CDR3 spans 15 amino acids. The DNA for the CDR3 is TGTGCCAGCAGTTTGGGGGGGCGGACAGACAATGAGCAGTTCTTC. Encoded protein: CASSLGGRTDNEQFF. The variable domain in full, completed from reference TRBV28 and TRBJ2-1, reads DVKVTQSSRYLVKRTGEKVFLECVQDMDHENMFWYRQDPGLGLRLIYFSYDVKMKEKGDIPEGYSVSREKKERFSLILESASTNQTSMYLCASSLGGRTDNEQFFGPGTRLTVL.

The J gene is TRBJ1-5, the V gene TRBV18, with D perhaps matching TRBD1 (6 bases). With 4 bases removed from V and 5 bases from J, the gap between germline ends came to 9 bases. The germline V gene has CDR1 KGHSH and CDR2 LQKENI. The CDR3 has 13 residues. The CDR3 protein is CASSRTGYQPQHF. In DNA, the CDR3 is TGTGCCAGCTCACGAACAGGGTATCAGCCCCAGCATTTT.

This clonotype was found a few times. The gene calls are TRBV28 and TRBJ2-3, with 14 bases fitting TRBD2. The ends lost 2 bases at V and 4 bases at J; junction bases unmatched: 11. Germline loops: CDR1 MDHEN, CDR2 SYDVKM. There are 19 residues in the CDR3. DNA for the CDR3: TGTGCCAGCAGTTTAGGGAAGGGTTCGACTAGCGGGAGGGCAGATACGCAGTATTTT. It codes for CASSLGKGSTSGRADTQYF.

This clonotype has at least ten counts. J is TRBJ1-4 and V is TRBV20-1; D perhaps matches TRBD1 (6 bases). Trimming took off 7 bases at V and 4 bases at J, with 16 bases between the two ends. Germline-derived CDR1 and CDR2 are DFQATT and SNEGSKA (reference sequence). The CDR3 covers 14 residues. The CDR3 loop reads CSGIPGQINEKLFF. CDR3 nucleotides: TGCAGTGGAATTCCCGGACAGATTAATGAAAAACTGTTTTTT.

This clonotype appeared a few times. The chain couples TRBV9 to TRBJ2-5; no firm D call. The CDR3 covers 15 residues. The V end was cut by 1 base, the J end by 4 bases, with 14 bases between. CDR1 is SGDLS and CDR2 is YYNGEE in the germline V gene. This CDR3 reads CASSVNFGVGETQYF. CDR3 DNA: TGTGCCAGCAGCGTAAACTTTGGGGTGGGAGAGACCCAGTACTTC.

The V gene is TRBV7-2, the J gene TRBJ2-7, with D possibly matching TRBD1 (5 bases). Per the germline V gene, CDR1 is SGHTA and CDR2 is FQGNSA. Between the trimmed V and J ends, which lost 5 bases and 5 bases, there was a span of 13 bases. The CDR3 is made up of 13 amino acids. In DNA, the CDR3 is TGTGCCAGCAGCCCCACAGGCTTCCACGAGCAGTACTTC. Its protein product is CASSPTGFHEQYF.